This T cell receptor (beta chain) was sequenced in a study of shared clonotypes between healthy human individuals. The CDR3 covers 15 residues. CDR1 and CDR2 from the germline V gene are SGHRS and YFSETQ. Between the trimmed V and J ends, which lost 5 bases and 1 base, there was a span of 15 bases. This table comes from immunoSEQ multiplex PCR, and its TCRdb copy is limited to in-frame clones, with some not included. Of roughly 1,000,000 clones in the sample, around three quarters were seen once. The sample holds a few counts of this clone. The chain joins TRBV5-1 to TRBJ1-2; weak D call: TRBD1 (6 bases). Sequencing was performed on memory CD4+ T cells from PBMCs. Subset denoted: CD45RA-negative fraction. The clonotype comes from a man aged 18 to 35 in good health. Some clones in this sample may be carry-over from other donors' samples. In DNA, the CDR3 is TGCGCCAGCAGACCGGAGGGGGGCCTTAACTATGGCTACACCTTC. Protein: CASRPEGGLNYGYTF.